These 26 T cell receptor beta chains came from one sample sequenced in a study of siplizumab effects on memory and regulatory T cells. The method was immunoSEQ multiplex PCR; TCRdb's version includes in-frame clones alone and lacks a portion of them. The data show approximately 100,000 clones, roughly 93% seen once. The sample was Tregs sorted from blood. These receptors originate from a human donor in good health.

The genes are TRBV2 and TRBJ2-7; D gene ambiguous. Trimming removed 8 bases at V and 0 bases at J, with 14 bases between. Germline CDR1 is SNHLY and CDR2 is FYNNEI. The CDR3 sequence is 14 residues long. In DNA, the CDR3 is TGTGCCAGCGGCGGCCGAAGGTTCTCCTACGAGCAGTACTTC. It encodes CASGGRRFSYEQYF.

J is TRBJ1-2 and V is TRBV18, with 7 bases that match TRBD1. The junction had 4 bases not matched to a gene; V was cut back by 4 bases and J by 5 bases. Germline lookup yields CDR1 KGHSH and CDR2 LQKENI. This CDR3 has 13 amino acids. Here the CDR3 reads CASSLTGQYGYTF. The CDR3 coding sequence is TGTGCCAGCTCACTGACAGGGCAATATGGCTACACCTTC.

The table lists this clone with a count of one. The chain combines TRBV5-5 with TRBJ2-7; D is undetermined. The CDR3 loop spans 15 amino acids. Between the trimmed V and J ends, which lost 0 bases and 1 base, there was a span of 11 bases. Germline V gene sequence: CDR1 SGHKS, CDR2 YYEKEE (reference sequence). The CDR3 loop is CASSLGGAGSYEQYF. CDR3 DNA: TGTGCCAGCAGCTTGGGAGGTGCAGGTTCCTACGAGCAGTACTTC.

This clone has only a few counts. This CDR3 is CAIYRGQRDGYTF. CDR3 in DNA: TGTGCCATCTACAGGGGGCAAAGAGATGGCTACACCTTC. The J gene is TRBJ1-2, the V gene TRBV10-3; TRBD1 matches 9 bases. Germline-derived CDR1 and CDR2 are ENHRY and SYGVKD. The V segment lost 8 bases and the J segment 6 bases; nucleotides outside the gene matches: 7. The CDR3 totals 13 residues.

The V and J genes are TRBV4-2 and TRBJ2-7; 7 bases fit TRBD2. CDR1 LGHNA and CDR2 YNFKEQ come from the germline V gene. This CDR3 has 14 amino acids. Unmatched junction bases numbered 5, after V lost 3 bases and J lost 3 bases. CDR3 nucleotides: TGTGCCAGCAGCCAGGGGGAGGGCGGCTACGAGCAGTACTTC. The encoded protein is CASSQGEGGYEQYF.

The chain combines TRBV2 with TRBJ2-1; 7 bases agree with TRBD2. Germline CDR1 is SNHLY and CDR2 is FYNNEI. The V gene end was trimmed by 6 bases and the J gene end by 4 bases; junction bases not matched to a gene: 3. The CDR3 has 13 amino acids. The CDR3 DNA sequence: TGTGCCAGCAGGCTACTAGCGTACAATGAGCAGTTCTTC. The encoded protein is CASRLLAYNEQFF.

The chain links TRBV6-1 to TRBJ1-5; unclear D gene. Germline CDR1 and CDR2: MNHNS and SASEGT. V was trimmed by 3 bases and J by 5 bases, leaving 8 bases between them. CDR3 length: 13 amino acids. Here the CDR3 reads CASSDERDQPQHF. The CDR3 region has the DNA TGTGCCAGCAGTGATGAGAGAGATCAGCCCCAGCATTTT.

This clone was seen more than once but under ten times. The chain uses TRBV11-2 and TRBJ2-7, with D perhaps TRBD1 or TRBD2 (5 bases each). V gave up 2 bases and J gave up 2 bases, with 10 bases separating them. This CDR3 comprises 14 residues. Germline values: CDR1 SGHAT, CDR2 FQNNGV. DNA of the CDR3: TGTGCCAGCAGCTTAACCGGGGCAGCCTACGAGCAGTACTTC. Protein product: CASSLTGAAYEQYF.

The rearrangement joins TRBV4-2 to TRBJ2-4; TRBD2 matches 9 bases. This CDR3 is built from 16 residues. J lost 0 bases, V lost 4 bases, and 4 bases had no gene match. From germline, CDR1 is LGHNA and CDR2 YNFKEQ. The CDR3 DNA is TGTGCCAGCAGCCGAGCGGGAGGCCCAGCCAAAAACATTCAGTACTTC. Residues: CASSRAGGPAKNIQYF.

The rearrangement links TRBV30 to TRBJ1-2, with unresolved D. The length of the CDR3 is 12 residues. Trimming took off 8 bases at V and 2 bases at J, with 12 bases between the two ends. Looked up from germline, CDR1 is GTSNPN and CDR2 is SVGIG (reference sequence). CDR3 region: CAASTLNYGYTF. In DNA, the CDR3 is TGTGCCGCCTCCACGTTAAACTATGGCTACACCTTC.

The V and J genes are TRBV7-6 and TRBJ2-5; no clear D. From germline, CDR1 is SGHVS and CDR2 FNYEAQ. V lost 5 bases to trimming and J lost 4 bases, with 8 bases between them. CDR3 length: 12 residues. The CDR3 reads CASSRPGETQYF. CDR3 DNA: TGTGCCAGCAGCAGGCCGGGAGAGACCCAGTACTTC.

The genes are TRBV27 and TRBJ1-1; 7 nucleotides match TRBD1. Germline CDR1 reads MNHEY; CDR2 reads SMNVEV (reference sequence). CDR3 length: 14 residues. Trimming took 7 bases from V and 4 from J; bases not matched to a gene: 9. CDR3 DNA: TGTGCCAGCAATCCTCGACAGGGACTCACTGAAGCTTTCTTT. This translates into CASNPRQGLTEAFF.

The chain carries TRBV19 and TRBJ1-1; 8 nucleotides match TRBD1. This CDR3 has 16 amino acids. Germline V gene lookup returns CDR1 LNHDA and CDR2 SQIVND (reference sequence). Trimming cost V 5 bases and J 4 bases; bases outside gene matches: 12. The CDR3 reads CASSPGTGAVGTEAFF. CDR3 bases: TGTGCCAGTAGTCCCGGGACAGGCGCGGTTGGCACTGAAGCTTTCTTT.

J is TRBJ2-1 and V is TRBV5-1, with 8 bases fitting TRBD2. Germline CDR1 reads SGHRS; CDR2 reads YFSETQ. V lost 0 bases and J lost 2; bases outside the gene matches: 7. The CDR3 has 17 residues. The CDR3 protein is CASSLVPSGYTYNEQFF. The CDR3 bases are TGCGCCAGCAGCTTGGTGCCTAGCGGGTACACCTACAATGAGCAGTTCTTC. The variable domain in full, completed from reference TRBV5-1 and TRBJ2-1, reads KAGVTQTPRYLIKTRGQQVTLSCSPISGHRSVSWYQQTPGQGLQFLFEYFSETQRNKGNFPGRFSGRQFSNSRSEMNVSTLELGDSALYLCASSLVPSGYTYNEQFFGPGTRLTVL.

This chain connects TRBV10-3 to TRBJ1-1; the match to TRBD1 covers 10 bases. The CDR3 length is 14 residues. With 8 bases clipped from V and 1 base from J, the junction kept 4 bases outside the gene matches. Germline CDR1 ENHRY, CDR2 SYGVKD. CDR3 amino acids: CAIGRQGANTEAFF. The CDR3 nucleotides read TGTGCCATCGGGAGACAGGGGGCGAACACTGAAGCTTTCTTT.

This chain connects TRBV9 to TRBJ1-1, with unresolved D. Germline V gene lookup returns CDR1 SGDLS and CDR2 YYNGEE. V lost 4 bases and J 4 bases, leaving 11 bases between the germline ends. The CDR3 extends over 13 amino acids. The CDR3 DNA follows: TGTGCCAGCAGCCGGACGGGTCTCACTGAAGCTTTCTTT. Protein sequence: CASSRTGLTEAFF.

The chain uses TRBV7-9 and TRBJ1-3, with D hard to call. V lost 0 bases and J lost 4, with 7 bases in between. From germline, CDR1 is SEHNR and CDR2 FQNEAQ (reference sequence). This CDR3 contains 14 residues. The CDR3 region is CASSLALYGNTIYF. The CDR3 region has the DNA TGTGCCAGCAGCTTAGCACTTTACGGAAACACCATATATTTT.

This clone was seen once. The chain links TRBV11-2 to TRBJ2-7, with 11 bases identical to TRBD1. Germline V gene sequence: CDR1 SGHAT, CDR2 FQNNGV. The trim removed 4 bases at V and 3 bases at J, leaving 8 bases unmatched. The CDR3 has 16 amino acids. The chain's CDR3 is CASSSLTGTGGYEQYF. DNA of the CDR3: TGTGCCAGCAGCTCTTTAACCGGGACAGGGGGCTACGAGCAGTACTTC. Filled out from reference TRBV11-2 and TRBJ2-7, the complete variable domain reads EAGVAQSPRYKIIEKRQSVAFWCNPISGHATLYWYQQILGQGPKLLIQFQNNGVVDDSQLPKDRFSAERLKGVDSTLKIQPAKLEDSAVYLCASSSLTGTGGYEQYFGPGTRLTVT.

The CDR3 region has the DNA TGTGCCAGCAGCGTCGTACCAAATGAGCAGTTCTTC. Its protein product is CASSVVPNEQFF. This chain links TRBV9 with TRBJ2-1; D is uncertain. The CDR3 loop spans 12 amino acids. Germline lookup yields CDR1 SGDLS and CDR2 YYNGEE. Trimming took 2 bases from V and 7 from J, leaving 7 bases between them.

The chain is built from TRBV10-3 and TRBJ1-5, with D possibly being TRBD1 (6 bases). V lost 1 base and J 6 bases, leaving 16 bases between the germline ends. CDR1 is ENHRY and CDR2 is SYGVKD in the germline V gene. CDR3 length: 16 residues. In DNA, the CDR3 is TGTGCCATCAGTGAGTACGCAAGCAGGGGTGGTCAGCCCCAGCATTTT. Translating it yields CAISEYASRGGQPQHF.

The chain is built from TRBV9 and TRBJ2-4; possible D gene TRBD2, 6 bases. Germline CDR1 reads SGDLS; CDR2 reads YYNGEE. V lost 3 bases, J lost 1 base, and 14 bases lay in between. The CDR3 loop spans 16 amino acids. Here the CDR3 DNA reads TGTGCCAGCAGCGGGGAACTAGCTGGGGCCAAAAACATTCAGTACTTC. Its translation: CASSGELAGAKNIQYF.

J is TRBJ2-7 and V is TRBV6-5; 8 positions agree with TRBD2. The CDR3 sequence is 12 residues long. J gave up 6 bases and V 5 bases, and 3 bases lay outside the gene matches. The germline V gene has CDR1 MNHEY and CDR2 SVGAGI. The CDR3 spells CASSRGGGEQYF. The CDR3 nucleotides are TGTGCCAGCAGTCGGGGGGGAGGCGAGCAGTACTTC.

The chain carries TRBV19 and TRBJ2-1, with 8 bases lining up with TRBD2. Trimming at V came to 8 bases and at J to 11 bases, leaving 14 bases not matched to a gene. Germline CDR1 is LNHDA and CDR2 is SQIVND (reference sequence). There are 14 residues in the CDR3. This CDR3 is CASSRRGGLGKQFF. CDR3 DNA sequence: TGTGCCAGTTCGCGTCGGGGGGGCCTTGGAAAGCAGTTCTTC.

The chain joins TRBV15 to TRBJ1-6, with unresolved D. The CDR3 extends over 13 amino acids. Germline V gene data show CDR1 as LNHNV and CDR2 as YYDKDF (reference sequence). Trimming took off 0 bases at V and 8 bases at J, with 5 bases between the two ends. CDR3 sequence reads: CATSREFDSPLHF. The CDR3 DNA follows: TGTGCCACCAGCAGAGAATTCGATTCACCCCTCCACTTT. Supplemented by reference TRBV15 and TRBJ1-6, the full variable domain reads DAMVIQNPRYQVTQFGKPVTLSCSQTLNHNVMYWYQQKSSQAPKLLFHYYDKDFNNEADTPDNFQSRRPNTSFCFLDIRSPGLGDTAMYLCATSREFDSPLHFGNGTRLTVT.

The rearrangement uses TRBV11-2 and TRBJ2-3; 7 bases agree with TRBD1. The CDR3 loop spans 15 amino acids. Per germline, CDR1 SGHAT and CDR2 FQNNGV. With V trimmed by 1 base and J by 3 bases, 4 bases remained unmatched. CDR3 sequence reads: CASSLGQGRTDTQYF. Written as DNA, the CDR3 is TGTGCCAGCAGCTTAGGACAGGGACGGACAGATACGCAGTATTTT.

The chain uses TRBV5-6 and TRBJ1-2, with 7 bases fitting TRBD1. Germline assignment: CDR1 SGHDT and CDR2 YYEEEE. V shed 4 bases, J shed 4 bases, and the junction held 7 bases outside the gene matches. The CDR3 loop spans 14 amino acids. The CDR3 loop is CASSTPGTAYGYTF. DNA of the CDR3: TGTGCCAGCAGCACCCCCGGGACAGCCTATGGCTACACCTTC. The full variable domain, with the rest looked up from reference TRBV5-6 and TRBJ1-2, is DAGVTQSPTHLIKTRGQQVTLRCSPKSGHDTVSWYQQALGQGPQFIFQYYEEEERQRGNFPDRFSGHQFPNYSSELNVNALLLGDSALYLCASSTPGTAYGYTFGSGTRLTVV.